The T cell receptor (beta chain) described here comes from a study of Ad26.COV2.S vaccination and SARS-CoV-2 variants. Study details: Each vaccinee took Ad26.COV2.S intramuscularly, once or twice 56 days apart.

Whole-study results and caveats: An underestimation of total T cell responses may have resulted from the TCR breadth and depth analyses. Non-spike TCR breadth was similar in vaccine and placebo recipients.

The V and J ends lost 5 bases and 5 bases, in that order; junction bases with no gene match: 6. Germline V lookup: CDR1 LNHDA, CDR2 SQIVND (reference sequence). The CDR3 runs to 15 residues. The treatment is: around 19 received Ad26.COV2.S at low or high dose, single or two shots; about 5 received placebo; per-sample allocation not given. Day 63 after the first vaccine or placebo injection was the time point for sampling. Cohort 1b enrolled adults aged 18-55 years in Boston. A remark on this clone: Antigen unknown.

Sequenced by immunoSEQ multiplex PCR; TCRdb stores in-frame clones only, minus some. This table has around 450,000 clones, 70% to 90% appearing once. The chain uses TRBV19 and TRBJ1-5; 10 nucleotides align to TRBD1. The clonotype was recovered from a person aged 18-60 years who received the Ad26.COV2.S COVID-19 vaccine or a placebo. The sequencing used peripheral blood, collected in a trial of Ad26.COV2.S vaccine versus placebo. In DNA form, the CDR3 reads TGTGCCAGTAGTCCCGGGACAGGGGTGTATCAGCCCCAGCATTTT. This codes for CASSPGTGVYQPQHF.